This T cell receptor (beta chain) was sequenced for a study of beta chain features in type 1 diabetes (dated by TCRdb to about 2018). Looking at the study overall: No differences in mean age, gender distribution, total cell number or subset yield were found between patients and healthy donors. Across all samples, approximately 98,000,000 sorted cells were examined, and cell number per subset correlated strongly with RNA yield. The study compared the TCRB repertoires of sorted circulating CD4+ T cell subsets in recently diagnosed type 1 diabetes patients with those in matched healthy donors. Naive and central memory subsets were obtained from all 30 or so donors, but regulatory and stem cell-like memory subsets were isolated from only 8 patients and 8 healthy donors. Study-wide findings and limitations: Shorter templates might have been favored by PCR, but patient and control samples were amplified and corrected together, so both groups would have been affected equally by any skew. Naive, central memory and regulatory TCRB repertoires appeared more similar among patients than among healthy donors. Because cDNA was sequenced instead of genomic DNA, activated cells with high expression could be over-represented, although the groups did not differ in activation or CD3 levels. Type 1 diabetes patients showed a moderate but significant shortening of TCRB CDR3 length in all four CD4+ subsets. Patients with type 1 diabetes made fewer insertions and deleted more nucleotides at VDJ recombination sites, implying thymic rearrangement abnormalities. Only small numbers of individuals were included in the HLA sub-analyses, which left unresolved whether HLA type had any influence on TCRB rearrangement.

Each donor gave one peripheral blood draw, averaging around 120 mL, which was collected into heparinised tubes. Naive, central memory, regulatory and stem cell-like memory CD4+ T cells were sorted on a BD FACSAria II using a panel including CD45RO, CCR7, CD25, CD127, CD95 and CD27. A purity above 95% was achieved for all sorted populations. PBMCs were isolated right away by Lymphoprep density gradient centrifugation and were stained directly, without culture. Samples were stained and sorted in pairs, with one healthy donor and one patient per experiment, so that batch effects were minimized. This clone came up a few times. It has no known antigen specificity. No per-base quality is available; no much larger clone lies one base away. Including cysteine and phenylalanine, the CDR3 has 15 amino acids. The DNA shown is the 45-base CDR3, in frame from base 1. Via the germline V gene (reference sequence), CDR1 is MNHEY and CDR2 SMNVEV. At the junction V is shortened by 5 bases and J by 0 bases; bases outside the gene matches: 7.

The entire amount of isolated RNA was reverse transcribed using the High Capacity cDNA Reverse Transcription Kit, so the sequenced TCRB transcripts were expressed ones. Naive, central memory and regulatory T cell samples underwent deep immunoSEQ sequencing, averaging about 3.57 million total reads per sample. Sorted cells were lysed in RLT buffer and RNA was extracted with DNase-treated RNeasy Micro or Mini kits, depending on cell number. Each cell subset was processed separately to prevent cross-contamination, with patient and healthy donor samples processed together. The immunoSEQ multiplex PCR was used to amplify TCRB sequences from cDNA, generating 87-bp fragments that spanned the CDR3 region. Sequencing of the amplicons was performed on the Illumina HiSeq platform. Turning to the authors' computational methods: Synthetic template baselines were used to correct PCR bias computationally, reads within Hamming distance 2 were collapsed together, and singletons that could not be merged were discarded. Reads were aligned to IMGT to assign V, D and J genes, CDR3 length, and insertions or deletions at six rearrangement sites. Within each subset, clonotype counts were normalized to sorted cell number, and only after that were true diversity and Gini coefficients computed with the tcR R package. The overlap coefficient, calculated on TCRB nucleotide sequences, was used to measure repertoire sharing. Out-of-frame TCRB sequences from naive cells were analyzed to stand in for the pre-selection repertoire. TCRdb took this table from immuneACCESS and kept in-frame rearrangements with V and J called. Such tables lack part of the clones; where checked against another copy, unresolved V genes explain under half of the gap, and the rest is unexplained. That table is the source of V, J and clone size, and D and trimming were worked out from the DNA. The sample has under 400,000 clones on record, roughly a fifth of them singletons. About 0.044% of the sample rests with the top ten.

The specimen was naive CD4+ T cells from blood. Reading the label with the study, this specimen's cell subset or site is: true naive CD4+ T cells. Rearrangement joined TRBV27 to TRBJ2-7, with 7 bases in between that match TRBD2. This receptor was identified in a woman aged 18-29 years in good health. The nucleotides read TGTGCCAGCAGTCCGAGCGGGGTTGTCTCCTACGAGCAGTACTTC. The translation is CASSPSGVVSYEQYF.